This T cell receptor beta chain is from a study of CD8 T cells in ankylosing spondylitis (TCRdb year 2017). About the study as a whole: T cell receptor beta repertoires were profiled in healthy donors and ankylosing spondylitis patients so that disease-linked TCR variants could be found. The full study cohort was made up of over 20 ankylosing spondylitis patients and 108 healthy donors. Peripheral blood was sampled, and synovial fluid was also collected from ankylosing spondylitis patients.

CDR1 SGHRS and CDR2 YFSETQ were looked up in the germline V gene. The CDR3, cysteine through phenylalanine, is 17 amino acids long. The sequence is cut down to CDR3 DNA, 51 bases in frame from base 1. V was cut back by 4 bases and J by 1 base, leaving a gap of 15 bases between them. Overall results and qualifications from the work: Some of the motif variants had been reported before in the synovial fluid and blood of reactive arthritis patients, a finding that suggests common disease-initiation mechanisms. A TCR beta motif of about 8 highly homologous amino acid variants appeared characteristic of blood from ankylosing spondylitis patients. The disease-linked clones had a CD8+ phenotype and were found at relatively low frequencies in peripheral blood. The disease-linked clones were reported as significantly enriched in matched synovial fluid samples from ankylosing spondylitis patients.

This clonotype has more than one count but fewer than ten. Its antigen remains undetermined. No base qualities exist here, and no much larger clone lies one base off it. The sequencer listed for this sample is Illumina HiSeq 2500. TCR beta libraries were prepared by quantitative 5'-RACE with molecular barcodes. The study's own analysis went as follows. A new computational method based on a probabilistic model of VDJ rearrangement was used to identify disease-linked TCR variants. In TCRdb, the public reads were trimmed at Q25 with fastp and aligned with MiXCR, with productive beta chains retained. Rows merge per CDR3 protein into single entries with the most common DNA and genes. The authors' filters were not applied to this entry. The sample yields 350,000 or so distinct CDR3 sequences; around 10% were counted once. The top ten clones comprise more than 7% of the sample.

The V and J genes are TRBV5-1 and TRBJ2-6; matching of 5 bases hints at TRBD2 as the D gene. This TCR came from a female donor with ankylosing spondylitis or in good health (not recorded which). The specimen was blood, either unsorted or a sorted T cell fraction (not recorded which). CDR3 loop: CASSQGSLKSGANVLTF. The nucleotide sequence is TGCGCCAGCAGCCAAGGGAGTCTGAAATCTGGGGCCAACGTCCTGACTTTC.